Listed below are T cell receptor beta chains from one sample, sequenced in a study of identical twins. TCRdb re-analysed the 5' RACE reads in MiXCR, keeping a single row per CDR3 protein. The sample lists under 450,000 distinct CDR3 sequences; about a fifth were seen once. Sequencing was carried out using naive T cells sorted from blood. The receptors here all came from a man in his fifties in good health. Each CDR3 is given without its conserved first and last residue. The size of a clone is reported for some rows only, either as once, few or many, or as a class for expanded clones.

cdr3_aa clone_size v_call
ASSFPPGPQNTEAF . TRBV12-3/TRBV12-4
ASSYGQGRTEAF many TRBV6-2/TRBV6-3
ASSYGGTVTSGYT few TRBV6-5
ASSLEGGDNEQF many TRBV12-3/TRBV12-4
ASSQDTGQDYEQY . TRBV4-3
SARPNPSAGEKLF . TRBV20-1
ASSFLIGARTGELF many TRBV27
ASSALAGGSTDTQY . TRBV9
ASSLGLLGQGSQPQH few TRBV5-1
ASSKGRQETQY . TRBV3-1
ASSISPREGNEQY few TRBV19
ASSSKTNQPQH many TRBV7-6
SARPWDTMNTEAF few TRBV20-1
SATRDRPTRETQY . TRBV20-1
ASSLGLAGYSIQY . TRBV7-2
SVEDFGRPPDTQY many TRBV29-1
ATSDPIWRTGELF many TRBV24-1
SAAPGVVEQY many TRBV20-1
ASSFYPGDTGELF . TRBV11-1
ASRETSGSDTQY many TRBV12-3/TRBV12-4
ASSYDMEYEQY many TRBV6-6
ASSPWGSGPPNYGYT . TRBV19
ASSHVTGLGAYEQY . TRBV4-3
ASSPIWTSQETQY few TRBV4-3